One and the same sample provided the 11 T cell receptor beta chains below, sequenced in a study of cytomegalovirus exposure and HLA in healthy donors. The PCR was carried out with 60 Vbeta primers and 13 Jbeta primers. Profiling relied on immunoSEQ multiplex PCR, and the TCRdb table lists in-frame clones only, not all of them. Seen here are about 37,000 clones, just under 75% observed once, and the top ten hold roughly 6.3%. The sample taken for sequencing was PBMCs. These receptors all come from a man aged 30 to 39 in good health and CMV-seronegative.

The chain is built from TRBV28 and TRBJ1-1, with 7 bases that match TRBD1. The CDR3 sequence is 13 residues long. From germline, CDR1 is MDHEN and CDR2 SYDVKM. The J segment lost 4 bases and the V segment lost 6 bases, leaving 5 bases of the junction unmatched. CDR3 residues: CASRKGARTEAFF. The CDR3, as DNA: TGTGCCAGCAGGAAGGGGGCGCGCACTGAAGCTTTCTTT. The full variable domain, its missing parts supplied by reference TRBV28 and TRBJ1-1, is DVKVTQSSRYLVKRTGEKVFLECVQDMDHENMFWYRQDPGLGLRLIYFSYDVKMKEKGDIPEGYSVSREKKERFSLILESASTNQTSMYLCASRKGARTEAFFGQGTRLTVV.

The rearrangement links TRBV7-3 to TRBJ2-1, with TRBD2 identical over 8 bases. V trimming: 1 base; J trimming: 3 bases; junction bases outside the gene matches: 8. This CDR3 comprises 17 residues. CDR1 is SGHTA, CDR2 FQGTGA, per germline. As DNA, the CDR3 is TGTGCCAGCAGCTTAAGGGGTCGGGCGGGGGGCTACAATGAGCAGTTCTTC. It translates to CASSLRGRAGGYNEQFF.

The chain recombines TRBV20-1 with TRBJ1-2; possible D gene TRBD1, 5 bases. The CDR3 length is 10 residues. Between the trimmed V and J ends, which lost 5 bases and 8 bases, there was a span of 9 bases. Germline loops: CDR1 DFQATT, CDR2 SNEGSKA (reference sequence). The CDR3 coding sequence is TGCAGTGCTCCTGGGGCCGGCTACACCTTC. Protein product: CSAPGAGYTF.

This clone has a handful of counts. The V gene is TRBV18, the J gene TRBJ1-1, with D maybe TRBD1 (5 bases). Germline CDR1 KGHSH, CDR2 LQKENI. V lost 3 bases and J 6 bases, leaving 11 bases between the germline ends. The CDR3 has 13 amino acids. The CDR3 sequence: CASSPRDLAEAFF. CDR3 coding DNA: TGTGCCAGCTCACCCAGGGATTTAGCTGAAGCTTTCTTT.

The gene calls are TRBV28 and TRBJ1-5; TRBD1 matches 7 bases. Germline V gene sequence: CDR1 MDHEN, CDR2 SYDVKM. There are 16 residues in the CDR3. V shed 9 bases, J shed 3 bases, and the junction held 14 bases outside the gene matches. DNA of the CDR3: TGTGCCAGTAGGACACCCCCGGGACAGAACAATCAGCCCCAGCATTTT. This encodes CASRTPPGQNNQPQHF.

The DNA for the CDR3 is TGTGCCAGCAGCCACCCGGACAGGGCTGGAAACACCATATATTTT. This gives the protein CASSHPDRAGNTIYF. This rearrangement joins TRBV7-2 to TRBJ1-3; 8 bases are a match to TRBD1. The V gene's germline CDR1 is SGHTA and CDR2 FQGNSA. The CDR3 covers 15 residues. With V trimmed by 5 bases and J by 2 bases, 5 bases remained unmatched. The full variable domain, with the rest looked up from reference TRBV7-2 and TRBJ1-3, is GAGVSQSPSNKVTEKGKDVELRCDPISGHTALYWYRQSLGQGLEFLIYFQGNSAPDKSGLPSDRFSAERTGGSVSTLTIQRTQQEDSAVYLCASSHPDRAGNTIYFGEGSWLTVV.

V is TRBV14 and J is TRBJ2-1; 9 bases are a match to TRBD2. Germline V CDR1 and CDR2: SGHDN, FVKESK. The CDR3 totals 16 residues. Trimming cost V 4 bases and J 4 bases; bases outside gene matches: 8. The CDR3, as DNA: TGTGCCAGCAGCCGGACTCGACTAGCGGTATACAATGAGCAGTTCTTC. Translated: CASSRTRLAVYNEQFF.

About this clone: Other DNA sequences in this specimen translate into the identical CDR3. The rearrangement links TRBV4-1 to TRBJ1-4; 7 bases are shared with TRBD1. This CDR3 contains 15 residues. The ends lost 2 bases at V and 5 bases at J; junction bases unmatched: 5. Per germline, CDR1 MGHRA and CDR2 YSYEKL. As DNA, the CDR3 is TGCGCCAGCAGCCAACCGCGACAGGGAAATGAAAAACTGTTTTTT. This encodes CASSQPRQGNEKLFF.

The J gene is TRBJ1-2, the V gene TRBV28, with 7 bases lining up with TRBD1. Germline V lookup: CDR1 MDHEN, CDR2 SYDVKM. V was clipped by 10 bases and J by 2 bases; unmatched bases: 10. The CDR3 contains 14 residues. In DNA form, the CDR3 reads TGTGCCACCAAATTTACAGGGGCGAACTATGGCTACACCTTC. It encodes CATKFTGANYGYTF.

The chain couples TRBV7-8 to TRBJ2-2; 7 bases line up with TRBD2. J lost 3 bases, V lost 3 bases, and 1 base had no gene match. Germline V gene data show CDR1 as SGHVS and CDR2 as FQNEAQ. This CDR3 is 14 amino acids long. The CDR3 nucleotides are TGTGCCAGCAGCTTCGGGGGGTACACCGGGGAGCTGTTTTTT. Translated: CASSFGGYTGELFF.

The V gene is TRBV11-2, the J gene TRBJ2-7; 7 bases are shared with TRBD2. The germline CDR1 and CDR2 sequences are SGHAT and FQNNGV. The CDR3 has 15 residues. Germline trimming cut 5 bases from V and 1 base from J; bases unmatched to any gene: 8. Written as DNA, the CDR3 is TGTGCCAGCAGCCGCGGACTAGATATATCCTACGAGCAGTACTTC. Residues: CASSRGLDISYEQYF.